Below are 5 T cell receptor beta chains sequenced from a single sample in a study of TIL therapy for anti-PD-1-resistant metastatic lung cancer. This was the immunoSEQ v3 assay. Data came from immunoSEQ multiplex PCR; TCRdb stores just in-frame clones and leaves some out. The sample has roughly 17,000 clones, 74% seen once. Stated time point: pre-treatment sample, taken before nivolumab and TIL therapy. The specimen was blood, collected at baseline. All receptors come from a person between 25 and 80 years old with non-small cell lung cancer.

This clone showed up just a few times. In nucleotides, the CDR3 is TGTGCCTTCCCGCCCGGGGGGAGTAGCAATCAGCCCCAGCATTTT. Protein: CAFPPGGSSNQPQHF. The chain combines TRBV19 with TRBJ1-5, with D possibly being TRBD1 (5 bases). V shed 11 bases and J shed 0 bases, with 17 bases lying between them. Germline loops: CDR1 LNHDA, CDR2 SQIVND (reference sequence). This CDR3 has 15 residues.

V and J are TRBV7-9 and TRBJ1-2; 9 bases align to TRBD1. Germline CDR1 SEHNR, CDR2 FQNEAQ (reference sequence). J was trimmed by 6 bases and V by 5 bases; bases with no gene match: 10. This CDR3 is built from 15 residues. The CDR3 DNA reads as TGTGCCAGCAGCCCTCTGACAGGGGGAGGCGATGGCTACACCTTC. It is translated as CASSPLTGGGDGYTF.

V usage is TRBV7-6 and J usage is TRBJ2-5; a possible D gene is TRBD1 (5 bases). Germline V gene sequence: CDR1 SGHVS, CDR2 FNYEAQ. The CDR3 covers 14 residues. Trimming removed 3 bases at V and 0 bases at J, with 8 bases between. The CDR3 loop reads CASSLETDQETQYF. The CDR3 DNA is TGTGCCAGCAGCTTGGAGACAGACCAAGAGACCCAGTACTTC.

This chain connects TRBV7-9 to TRBJ1-1, with 9 positions matching TRBD1. This CDR3 comprises 13 residues. Germline assignment: CDR1 SEHNR and CDR2 FQNEAQ (reference sequence). After removal of 5 bases from V and 10 bases from J, the junction contained 8 bases not matched to a gene. In DNA, the CDR3 is TGTGCCAGCAGCCCAACAGGGGGCGACTCAGCTTTCTTT. Translated: CASSPTGGDSAFF.

In this sample, this clone is medium-sized. This rearrangement joins TRBV25-1 to TRBJ1-2; the match to TRBD1 covers 7 bases. In germline, CDR1 is MGHDK, CDR2 SYGVNS. Trimming took 4 bases from V and 5 from J; bases not matched to a gene: 7. There are 14 residues in the CDR3. CDR3 region: CASSAGTDIYGYTF. The CDR3 DNA reads as TGTGCCAGCAGTGCCGGGACAGACATTTATGGCTACACCTTC.